This T cell receptor (beta chain) was sequenced in a study of OX40 agonist ivuxolimab in advanced cancers. About the research overall: Partial responses were achieved by three patients: one hepatocellular carcinoma, two cutaneous melanoma.

The CDR3 is 20 residues long. J gave up 0 bases and V 6 bases, and 16 bases lay outside the gene matches. Germline assignment: CDR1 MGHRA and CDR2 YSYEKL. TCRdb keeps only in-frame clones here, not all; method: immunoSEQ multiplex PCR. The sample includes about 94,000 clones, more than 75% of them seen just once. Here the sequenced sample was CD4+ or CD8+ T cells sorted from blood, taken in a trial of the OX40 agonist ivuxolimab. The clonotype was recovered from an adult with an advanced solid tumor such as melanoma, head and neck, liver or kidney cancer. This chain connects TRBV4-1 to TRBJ2-1; 11 positions agree with TRBD2. The CDR3 region is CASRNVGVLAGVTSYNEQFF. Written as DNA, the CDR3 is TGCGCCAGCAGAAACGTGGGGGTACTAGCGGGGGTAACCTCCTACAATGAGCAGTTCTTC.